These T cell receptor beta chains were read from a single sample in a study of control samples from healthy donors and cancer patients. Data came from immunoSEQ multiplex PCR; TCRdb stores just in-frame clones and leaves some out. The data contain 150,000 to 180,000 clones, 93% of them singletons. Sequenced material: blood. Receptor source: a man aged 50-59 years in good health. CDR3s include the opening cysteine and the closing phenylalanine or tryptophan. D genes are given only for firm matches. For some rows the clone size is stated as once, few or many, or as a class when expanded; others skip it.

J gene,clone size,D gene,V gene,CDR3 protein,CDR3 DNA
TRBJ2-2,.,.,TRBV6-5,CASSPQGRTGELFF,TGTGCCAGCAGTCCTCAGGGAAGAACCGGGGAGCTGTTTTTT
TRBJ2-1,.,TRBD2,TRBV7-2,CASSLGLAGGYEQFF,TGTGCCAGCAGCCTAGGACTAGCGGGAGGGTATGAGCAGTTCTTC
TRBJ2-1,.,.,TRBV7-9,CASSLYLSGNDEQFF,TGTGCCAGCAGCTTATACCTATCTGGAAACGATGAGCAGTTCTTC
TRBJ2-7,few,TRBD1,TRBV7-9,CASSQTGKNEQYF,TGTGCCAGCAGCCAGACAGGGAAGAACGAGCAGTACTTC
TRBJ2-7,.,.,TRBV2,CASRRDNIGEQYF,TGTGCCAGCAGGCGGGATAACATCGGCGAGCAGTACTTC
TRBJ1-6,.,.,TRBV28,CATRTGTANSPLHF,TGTGCCACCCGAACCGGGACGGCAAATTCACCCCTCCACTTT
TRBJ1-2,.,.,TRBV12-3/TRBV12-4,CASTKQDYGYTF,TGTGCCAGCACCAAACAGGATTATGGCTACACCTTC
TRBJ2-7,.,TRBD1,TRBV29-1,CSDTGGEVSYEQYF,TGCAGCGATACAGGGGGCGAAGTGAGCTACGAGCAGTACTTC
TRBJ2-1,.,TRBD1,TRBV7-3,CASSLTGGEQFF,TGTGCCAGCAGTCTAACAGGGGGTGAGCAGTTCTTC
TRBJ2-7,.,.,TRBV5-1,CASSLDPNSYEQYF,TGCGCCAGCAGCTTGGACCCGAACTCCTACGAGCAGTACTTC
TRBJ2-5,.,.,TRBV12-3/TRBV12-4,CASSRSQTQYF,TGTGCCAGCAGCCGAAGCCAGACCCAGTACTTC
TRBJ1-1,.,.,TRBV30,CAWSVRAGATEAFF,TGTGCCTGGAGTGTACGAGCAGGGGCGACTGAAGCTTTCTTT
TRBJ1-5,.,TRBD1,TRBV30,CAWSGQGKQPQHF,TGTGCCTGGAGTGGACAGGGCAAACAGCCCCAGCATTTT
TRBJ1-1,.,.,TRBV7-9,CASSLGRENTEAFF,TGTGCCAGCAGCTTAGGCAGGGAGAACACTGAAGCTTTCTTT
TRBJ2-3,.,TRBD2,TRBV5-1,CASSFQREGTDTQYF,TGCGCCAGCAGCTTCCAGCGGGAGGGCACAGATACGCAGTATTTT
TRBJ2-5,.,TRBD1,TRBV28,CASSGTLPGAGGGFRETQYF,TGTGCCAGTTCCGGGACTCTACCTGGGGCAGGGGGCGGTTTTCGAGAGACCCAGTACTTC
TRBJ2-7,.,.,TRBV6-4,CASRQRLSYEQYF,TGTGCCAGCAGGCAGAGACTCTCCTACGAGCAGTACTTC
TRBJ2-7,once,TRBD2,TRBV12-3/TRBV12-4,CARGLVTVGEQYF,TGTGCCAGGGGACTAGTCACTGTTGGCGAGCAGTACTTC
TRBJ1-1,.,.,TRBV5-1,CASSLQGTFTEAFF,TGCGCCAGCAGCTTGCAGGGAACCTTCACTGAAGCTTTCTTT
TRBJ2-5,.,TRBD2,TRBV11-3,CASILAGEREETQYF,TGTGCCAGCATTCTAGCGGGAGAGAGGGAGGAGACCCAGTACTTC
TRBJ1-1,.,.,TRBV11-2,CASSLNPVGTEAFF,TGTGCCAGCAGCTTAAACCCGGTGGGCACTGAAGCTTTCTTT
TRBJ2-7,.,TRBD2,TRBV9,CASSPGTSGAYEQYF,TGTGCCAGCAGCCCCGGGACTAGCGGGGCCTACGAGCAGTACTTC
TRBJ2-3,.,.,TRBV7-6,CASSLEVAPSTDTQYF,TGTGCCAGCAGCTTAGAGGTAGCGCCAAGCACAGATACGCAGTATTTT
TRBJ2-1,.,TRBD2,TRBV18,CASSLGLAGDNEQFF,TGTGCCAGCTCACTCGGACTAGCGGGGGACAATGAGCAGTTCTTC
TRBJ2-3,.,TRBD2,TRBV9,CASSVTSGTDTQYF,TGTGCCAGCAGCGTGACTAGCGGGACTGATACGCAGTATTTT
TRBJ2-7,.,TRBD1,TRBV5-6,CASTQPGRDRSYEQYF,TGTGCCAGCACCCAGCCCGGAAGGGACAGAAGCTACGAGCAGTACTTC
TRBJ2-7,.,.,TRBV12-5,CASGRRLGYEQYF,TGTGCTAGTGGTCGCCGACTAGGCTACGAGCAGTACTTC
TRBJ1-4,.,TRBD1,TRBV27,CASRATGGPNEKLFF,TGTGCCAGCAGGGCGACAGGGGGCCCTAATGAAAAACTGTTTTTT
TRBJ1-1,.,TRBD1,TRBV28,CAARQGATEAFF,TGTGCCGCCCGACAGGGAGCCACTGAAGCTTTCTTT